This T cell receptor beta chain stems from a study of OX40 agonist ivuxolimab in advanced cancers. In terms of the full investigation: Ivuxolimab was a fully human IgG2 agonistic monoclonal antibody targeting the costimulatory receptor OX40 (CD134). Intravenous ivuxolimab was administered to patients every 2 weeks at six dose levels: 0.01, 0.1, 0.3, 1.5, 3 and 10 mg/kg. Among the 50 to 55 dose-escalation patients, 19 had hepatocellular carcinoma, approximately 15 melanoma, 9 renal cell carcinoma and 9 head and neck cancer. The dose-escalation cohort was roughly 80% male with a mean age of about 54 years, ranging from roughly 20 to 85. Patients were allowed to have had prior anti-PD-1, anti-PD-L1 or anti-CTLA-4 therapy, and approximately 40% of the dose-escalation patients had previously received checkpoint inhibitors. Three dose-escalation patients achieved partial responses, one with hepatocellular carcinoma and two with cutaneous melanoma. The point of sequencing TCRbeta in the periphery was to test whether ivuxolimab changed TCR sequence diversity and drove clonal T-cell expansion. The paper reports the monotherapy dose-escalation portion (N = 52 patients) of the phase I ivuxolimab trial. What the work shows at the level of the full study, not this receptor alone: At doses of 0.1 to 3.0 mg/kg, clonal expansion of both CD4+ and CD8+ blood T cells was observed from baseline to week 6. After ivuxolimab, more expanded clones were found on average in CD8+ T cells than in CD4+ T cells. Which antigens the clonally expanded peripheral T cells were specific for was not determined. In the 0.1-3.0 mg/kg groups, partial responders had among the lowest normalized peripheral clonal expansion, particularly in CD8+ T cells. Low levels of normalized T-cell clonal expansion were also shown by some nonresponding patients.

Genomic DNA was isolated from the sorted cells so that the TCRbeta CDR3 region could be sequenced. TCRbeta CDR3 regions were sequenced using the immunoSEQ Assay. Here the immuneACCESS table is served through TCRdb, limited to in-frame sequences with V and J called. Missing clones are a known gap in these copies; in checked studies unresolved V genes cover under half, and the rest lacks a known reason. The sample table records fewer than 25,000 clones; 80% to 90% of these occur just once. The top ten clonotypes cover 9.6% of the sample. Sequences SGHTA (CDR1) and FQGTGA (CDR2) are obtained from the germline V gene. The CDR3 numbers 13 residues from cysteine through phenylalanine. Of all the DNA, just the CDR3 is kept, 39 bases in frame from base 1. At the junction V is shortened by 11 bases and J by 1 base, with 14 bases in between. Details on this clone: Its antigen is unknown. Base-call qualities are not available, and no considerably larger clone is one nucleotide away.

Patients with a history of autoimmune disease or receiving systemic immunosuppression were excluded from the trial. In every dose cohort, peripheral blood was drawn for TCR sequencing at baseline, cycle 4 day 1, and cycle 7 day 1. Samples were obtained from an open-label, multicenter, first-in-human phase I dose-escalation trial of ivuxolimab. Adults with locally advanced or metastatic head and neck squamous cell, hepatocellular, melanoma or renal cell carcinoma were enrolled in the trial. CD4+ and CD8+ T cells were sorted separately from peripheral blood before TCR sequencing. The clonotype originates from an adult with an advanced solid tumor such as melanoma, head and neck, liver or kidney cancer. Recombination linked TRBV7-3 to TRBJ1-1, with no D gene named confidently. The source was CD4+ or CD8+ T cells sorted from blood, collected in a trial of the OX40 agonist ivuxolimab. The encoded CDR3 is CAGTLGENTEAFF. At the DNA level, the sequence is TGTGCCGGCACCCTCGGTGAGAACACTGAAGCTTTCTTT.